Listed below are T cell receptor beta chains from one sample, sequenced in a study of T cells in localized non-small cell lung cancer. Assay: immunoSEQ multiplex PCR; the TCRdb copy retains only in-frame clones and omits some. Among some 4,000 clones listed, over 30% were seen once. This specimen consisted of lung tumor tissue, obtained before any cancer treatment. These receptors originate from a woman between 35 and 70 years old with stage I lung adenocarcinoma. Each CDR3 is given with its conserved first and last residue. A D gene is named only where the DNA matches it firmly. A clone size is listed for some rows: how often the clone was seen (once, few, many), or a class if it is expanded.

V gene	D gene	J gene	clone size	CDR3 DNA	CDR3 protein
TRBV6-8	.	TRBJ1-5	.	TGTGCCACCTCATGGGGGGGTCAGGGGAATCAGCCCCAGCATTTT	CATSWGGQGNQPQHF
TRBV29-1	TRBD2	TRBJ2-7	.	TGCAGCGTTTGGGGCTCTAGCGGGGGAAGCTCCTACGAGCAGTACTTC	CSVWGSSGGSSYEQYF
TRBV30	.	TRBJ2-2	.	TGTGCCTGGATCCCACGGACTATAAACACCGGGGAGCTGTTTTTT	CAWIPRTINTGELFF
TRBV19	TRBD2	TRBJ2-3	few	TGTGCCAGTAGTATGCGGCTAGCGGCGGGGACAGATACGCAGTATTTT	CASSMRLAAGTDTQYF
TRBV11-3	TRBD2	TRBJ2-5	few	TGTGCCAGCAGCTTTCGGACTAGCTCGGAGACCCAGTACTTC	CASSFRTSSETQYF
TRBV6-8	TRBD2	TRBJ2-7	.	TGTGCCAGCAGTTACTCGAACCCGGGAGGATCCTACGAGCAGTACTTC	CASSYSNPGGSYEQYF
TRBV28	.	TRBJ1-2	.	TGTGCCAGCACACAGGGAGCCTATGGCTACACCTTC	CASTQGAYGYTF
TRBV6-8	.	TRBJ2-2	medium-sized	TGTGCCAGCAGTGACTCCACTGATACCGGGGAGCTGTTTTTT	CASSDSTDTGELFF
TRBV23-1	TRBD1	TRBJ2-3	.	TGCGCCAGCAGCCAAGCCGTGGGACAGGGTGGCGATACGCAGTATTTT	CASSQAVGQGGDTQYF
TRBV18	.	TRBJ2-1	.	TGTGCCAGCTCACCTGACAGCGATTGGAATGAGCAGTTCTTC	CASSPDSDWNEQFF
TRBV28	.	TRBJ1-2	.	TGTGCCAGCAGGACGGAGGACCGTTGGGGCTACACCTTC	CASRTEDRWGYTF
TRBV6-8	.	TRBJ1-3	medium-sized	TGTGCCAGCAGTGTAACAGGGCGGCGAGGAAACACCATATATTTT	CASSVTGRRGNTIYF
TRBV5-1	TRBD1	TRBJ2-7	.	TGCGCCAGCAGTACAGGGACAGGGCGCTACGAGCAGTACTTC	CASSTGTGRYEQYF
TRBV18	.	TRBJ2-1	once	TGTGCCAGCTCACCTGGGAGAGGTGAGCAGTTCTTC	CASSPGRGEQFF
TRBV19	.	TRBJ2-5	.	TGTGCCAGTAGTTGGGGGGCTCAAGAGACCCAGTACTTC	CASSWGAQETQYF
TRBV6-8	.	TRBJ1-4	.	TGTGCCAGCAGTTACCAGGGGCTTATTAATGAAAAACTGTTTTTT	CASSYQGLINEKLFF
TRBV29-1	.	TRBJ2-7	once	TGCAGCGTGTACCTCGAAAGTTACGAGCAGTACTTC	CSVYLESYEQYF
TRBV6-8	.	TRBJ2-6	few	TGTGCTTCTCACTCCGTAGCAGGTGGGGCCAACGTCCTGACTTTC	CASHSVAGGANVLTF
TRBV11-3	TRBD2	TRBJ2-3	few	TGTGCCAGCAGCTTGGGTGGGACTAGTGGCTCGTGGCGGACGCAGTATTTT	CASSLGGTSGSWRTQYF
TRBV18	.	TRBJ1-2	once	TGTGCCAGCTCACCCCCAGGGGTTCCGGAAGGCTACACCTTC	CASSPPGVPEGYTF
TRBV19	.	TRBJ2-2	.	TGTGCCAGTGCTGGGGCCGGGGAGCTGTTTTTT	CASAGAGELFF
TRBV19	.	TRBJ1-5	.	TGTGCCAGTAGTTTTTTCTCCGCGGGGAGTAGCAATCAGCCCCAGCATTTT	CASSFFSAGSSNQPQHF
TRBV25-1	TRBD1	TRBJ1-4	.	TGTGCCAAGGGGAGACAGGGGGCAACTAATGAAAAACTGTTTTTT	CAKGRQGATNEKLFF
TRBV11-3	.	TRBJ2-7	medium-sized	TGTGCCAGCAGCTTAGTTACAGGGCAAGGCTACGAGCAGTACTTC	CASSLVTGQGYEQYF
TRBV5-1	.	TRBJ2-2	.	TGCGCCAGCAGCTTGCAGGGTTACGGTGGGTTTGCCGGGGAGCTGTTTTTT	CASSLQGYGGFAGELFF
TRBV9	.	TRBJ1-4	.	TGTGCCAGCAGCGTAGGGGCAGCAACTAATGAAAAACTGTTTTTT	CASSVGAATNEKLFF
TRBV5-1	.	TRBJ1-2	.	TGCGCCAGCAGCCCGGACGGCTCTAACTATGGCTACACCTTC	CASSPDGSNYGYTF
TRBV18	TRBD1	TRBJ2-5	few	TGTGCCAGCTCACCCCGGGGACAGGGCGGAGAGACCCAGTACTTC	CASSPRGQGGETQYF
TRBV10-1	.	TRBJ2-7	.	TGCGCCAGCAGTGATCCCGGGTCGGACCCCTACGAGCAGTACTTC	CASSDPGSDPYEQYF
TRBV23-1	.	TRBJ2-3	.	TGCGCCAGCAGTCCAACCCCCGTCGGGAGAGGGTACACAGATACGCAGTATTTT	CASSPTPVGRGYTDTQYF
TRBV9	.	TRBJ2-1	medium-sized	TGTGCCAGCAGCGTAGACGGCAATTCAGGCGGTGAGCAGTTCTTC	CASSVDGNSGGEQFF
TRBV11-3	TRBD2	TRBJ2-1	medium-sized	TGTGCCAGCAGCCCAAACCTACTAGCGGGAGAAGCCAATGAGCAGTTCTTC	CASSPNLLAGEANEQFF
TRBV19	.	TRBJ2-1	.	TGTGCCAGTAGTCTGATCCAGGGGAGAAATGAGCAGTTCTTC	CASSLIQGRNEQFF
TRBV19	.	TRBJ1-5	.	TGTGCCAGTAGTACGCAGAGCAATCAGCCCCAGCATTTT	CASSTQSNQPQHF
TRBV29-1	TRBD1	TRBJ1-1	.	TGCAGCGTTGACGGACAGGGTGGCACTGAAGCTTTCTTT	CSVDGQGGTEAFF
TRBV5-1	.	TRBJ2-2	.	TGCGCCAGCAGCTTGGACGGAGATAACACCGGGGAGCTGTTTTTT	CASSLDGDNTGELFF
TRBV11-3	.	TRBJ2-7	medium-sized	TGTGCCAGCAGCCTTAACCCGGACGGCACCTACGAGCAGTACTTC	CASSLNPDGTYEQYF
TRBV18	.	TRBJ2-1	.	TGTGCCAGCTCACCACCGAACCGGAGGGATTACAATGAGCAGTTCTTC	CASSPPNRRDYNEQFF
TRBV6-1	TRBD1	TRBJ1-5	medium-sized	TGTGCCAGCAGTGAAGGAAGGTACAGGGGCCCCAATCAGCCCCAGCATTTT	CASSEGRYRGPNQPQHF
TRBV28	.	TRBJ2-1	.	TGTGCCAGCAGTCCCGAGTGGGGAGTGTCCTACAATGAGCAGTTCTTC	CASSPEWGVSYNEQFF
TRBV10-2	.	TRBJ2-1	.	TGCGCCAGCAGTGAGCAAGGAGGCGGCAATGAGCAGTTCTTC	CASSEQGGGNEQFF
TRBV7-6	TRBD1	TRBJ2-2	few	TGTGCCAGCAGCTTGTCGATGGGGACAGCGGACACCGGGGAGCTGTTTTTT	CASSLSMGTADTGELFF
TRBV28	.	TRBJ1-1	.	TGTGCCAGCAGTTTAAATCTACAAGACGAAGCTTTCTTT	CASSLNLQDEAFF
TRBV11-3	.	TRBJ2-7	medium-sized	TGTGCCAGCAGCCAGCAGGGTCCCGTCTACGAGCAGTACTTC	CASSQQGPVYEQYF
TRBV11-3	TRBD1	TRBJ1-4	large	TGTGCCAGCAGCTACCCGACAGGGGAAAATGAAAAACTGTTTTTT	CASSYPTGENEKLFF
TRBV28	TRBD2	TRBJ2-1	.	TGTGCCAGCATTACCGGGGGGGACTACAATGAGCAGTTCTTC	CASITGGDYNEQFF